These 26 T cell receptor beta chains share one sample of origin, sequenced in a study of T cells in Graves' hyperthyroidism and ophthalmopathy. RNA transcripts served as the template for amplifying TCR beta CDR3 regions. Primed by the HTBI set, a first-round RT-PCR was run on the TCR CDR3. TCRdb re-derived calls from the multiplex PCR reads in MiXCR, one entry per CDR3 protein. The table has around 390,000 distinct CDR3 sequences, more than 14% seen once. Source material: blood. These receptors originate from a young woman with Graves' ophthalmopathy.

This clonotype was seen at least ten times. The rearrangement joins TRBV6-6 to TRBJ1-1; possibly TRBD1 for D (6 bases). The CDR3 spans 16 residues. The germline V gene encodes CDR1 MNHNY and CDR2 SVGAGI (reference sequence). V lost 0 bases and J lost 10, with 21 bases in between. In DNA form, the CDR3 reads TGTGCCAGCAGTTACTCGAGGGCCTGGGGGCACCCCGGAGCTTTCTTT. Amino acid sequence: CASSYSRAWGHPGAFF.

This clonotype was detected ten times or more. The genes are TRBV7-2 and TRBJ2-2, with 10 nucleotides matching TRBD2. V was clipped by 3 bases and J by 2 bases; unmatched bases: 9. The CDR3 is 18 residues long. Per germline, CDR1 SGHTA and CDR2 FQGNSA. The CDR3 DNA reads as TGTGCCAGCAGCTTGAGGCCCAGCGGGGGGGCCAACACCGGGGAGCTGTTTTTT. Encoded protein: CASSLRPSGGANTGELFF.

This clonotype was counted many times. The genes are TRBV7-3 and TRBJ2-1, with D maybe TRBD1 (7 bases). CDR1 and CDR2 (germline): SGHTA, FQGTGA. This CDR3 is built from 18 residues. Trimming stripped 1 base from V and 3 bases from J, with 19 bases between. CDR3 sequence: CASSLRGGAGQLYNEQFF. CDR3 nucleotide sequence: TGTGCCAGCAGCTTAAGAGGAGGGGCGGGACAGCTCTACAATGAGCAGTTCTTC.

This clonotype was observed at least ten times. The chain combines TRBV11-2 with TRBJ1-1; 7 bases fit TRBD1. J was trimmed by 1 base and V by 4 bases; bases with no gene match: 6. Germline V gives CDR1 SGHAT, CDR2 FQNNGV. The CDR3 is made up of 15 amino acids. The DNA of the CDR3 is TGTGCCAGCAGCTCGGGGGACAGAGAGAACACTGAAGCTTTCTTT. Protein sequence: CASSSGDRENTEAFF.

DNA of the CDR3: TGTGCCAGCAGCCTCCGGACAGATCTCCACGAGCAGTACTTC. This gives the protein CASSLRTDLHEQYF. V gene TRBV14 combines with J gene TRBJ2-7; D is possibly TRBD1 (6 bases). Germline lookup yields CDR1 SGHDN and CDR2 FVKESK. The V end was cut by 4 bases, the J end by 5 bases, with 15 bases between. This CDR3 spans 14 amino acids.

This clonotype was counted ten times or more. This chain connects TRBV3-1 to TRBJ2-7; TRBD2 agrees at 10 bases. The CDR3 covers 14 residues. Per germline, CDR1 LGHDT and CDR2 YNNKEL (reference sequence). Trimming at V came to 4 bases and at J to 4 bases, leaving 4 bases not matched to a gene. The CDR3 loop is CASSPAGGAYEQYF. The CDR3 bases are TGTGCCAGCAGCCCAGCGGGAGGGGCTTACGAGCAGTACTTC.

This chain links TRBV10-3 with TRBJ1-1; TRBD1 agrees at 8 bases. The V gene end was trimmed by 7 bases and the J gene end by 2 bases; junction bases not matched to a gene: 6. Germline assignment: CDR1 ENHRY and CDR2 SYGVKD. The CDR3 is 14 amino acids. CDR3 coding DNA: TGTGCCATCAAACGGACAGGGACTAACACTGAAGCTTTCTTT. Amino acid sequence: CAIKRTGTNTEAFF.

In its sample, this clonotype was seen a few times. This may be a read error: a much more frequent sequence differs by one nucleotide. The rearrangement joins TRBV7-9 to TRBJ2-7; 8 bases are shared with TRBD1. J gave up 6 bases and V 5 bases, and 9 bases lay outside the gene matches. CDR3 size: 14 residues. CDR1 and CDR2 (germline): SEHNR, FQNEAQ (reference sequence). CDR3 nucleotide sequence: TGTGCCAGCAGCGGACGGACAGGGAGGTGCGAGCAGTACTTC. As protein: CASSGRTGRCEQYF.

In its sample, this clonotype was seen a few times. The chain joins TRBV29-1 to TRBJ2-7, with D uncertain. This CDR3 is built from 15 residues. Trimming took off 1 base at V and 0 bases at J, with 13 bases between the two ends. CDR1 and CDR2 (germline): SQVTM, ANQGSEA. The CDR3 nucleotides are TGCAGCGTTGAAGGTGTAGGCCCGAGCTCCTACGAGCAGTACTTC. Translating gives CSVEGVGPSSYEQYF.

The rearrangement links TRBV12-5 to TRBJ1-1; D possibly corresponds to TRBD1 (5 bases). Trimming took 3 bases from V and 5 from J, leaving 10 bases between them. CDR3 length: 13 residues. The germline CDR1 and CDR2 sequences are LGHNT and FRNRAP. The CDR3, as DNA: TGTGCTAGTGGTTTATGGGGCCATACTGAAGCTTTCTTT. Its translation: CASGLWGHTEAFF.

This clonotype was detected only a few times. The CDR3 here is CATSRDFQLTGELFF. The DNA of the CDR3 is TGTGCCACCAGCAGAGATTTTCAGCTCACCGGGGAGCTGTTTTTT. The genes are TRBV15 and TRBJ2-2; no firm D call. The ends were cut back, 0 bases at V and 4 bases at J, with 9 bases in the middle. Germline lookup yields CDR1 LNHNV and CDR2 YYDKDF (reference sequence). The CDR3 is 15 amino acids. Combining the CDR3 with reference TRBV15 and TRBJ2-2 gives the whole variable domain DAMVIQNPRYQVTQFGKPVTLSCSQTLNHNVMYWYQQKSSQAPKLLFHYYDKDFNNEADTPDNFQSRRPNTSFCFLDIRSPGLGDTAMYLCATSRDFQLTGELFFGEGSRLTVL.

This clonotype was counted ten times or more. The rearrangement uses TRBV5-1 and TRBJ2-6; D perhaps matches TRBD2 (6 bases). The CDR3 runs to 17 residues. Germline CDR1 and CDR2: SGHRS and YFSETQ. V lost 2 bases to trimming and J lost 1 base, with 13 bases between them. This CDR3 reads CASSLKRRESGANVLTF. The CDR3 DNA sequence: TGCGCCAGCAGCTTAAAAAGGCGGGAATCTGGGGCCAACGTCCTGACTTTC.

This clonotype was seen at least ten times. The CDR3: CAWSAGQGTDTQYF. The CDR3 nucleotides read TGTGCCTGGAGTGCGGGACAGGGGACAGATACGCAGTATTTT. The chain links TRBV30 to TRBJ2-3; 10 bases align to TRBD1. Germline CDR1 and CDR2: GTSNPN and SVGIG (reference sequence). The CDR3 contains 14 residues. V lost 1 base and J lost 3; bases outside the gene matches: 1.

This clonotype occurred many times. This chain joins TRBV5-6 and TRBJ2-1; no clear D gene. CDR3 length equals 15 residues. Germline values: CDR1 SGHDT, CDR2 YYEEEE. V was cut by 2 bases and J by 0 bases, with 9 bases left in between. CDR3 in amino acids: CASSFRAASYNEQFF. As DNA, the CDR3 is TGTGCCAGCAGCTTTCGCGCGGCCTCCTACAATGAGCAGTTCTTC.

There are a few counts of this clonotype. The chain couples TRBV11-2 to TRBJ2-1; D gene uncertain. This CDR3 is 15 amino acids long. Germline V gives CDR1 SGHAT, CDR2 FQNNGV. Trimming took off 0 bases at V and 5 bases at J, with 11 bases between the two ends. The DNA for the CDR3 is TGTGCCAGCAGCTTAGAGGTGGGATTTAACAATGAGCAGTTCTTC. Translating gives CASSLEVGFNNEQFF. Full variable domain (missing parts from reference TRBV11-2 and TRBJ2-1): EAGVAQSPRYKIIEKRQSVAFWCNPISGHATLYWYQQILGQGPKLLIQFQNNGVVDDSQLPKDRFSAERLKGVDSTLKIQPAKLEDSAVYLCASSLEVGFNNEQFFGPGTRLTVL.

At least ten counts were recorded for this clonotype. The chain combines TRBV10-3 with TRBJ2-2; D remains ambiguous. Germline lookup yields CDR1 ENHRY and CDR2 SYGVKD. This CDR3 has 14 amino acids. V lost 2 bases and J lost 0, with 4 bases in between. The chain's CDR3 is CAISEGSNTGELFF. For the CDR3, the DNA is TGTGCCATCAGTGAGGGTTCGAACACCGGGGAGCTGTTTTTT.

V and J are TRBV3-1 and TRBJ2-1, with 10 bases lining up with TRBD2. Trimming cost V 1 base and J 8 bases; bases outside gene matches: 8. This CDR3 is built from 16 residues. Germline assignment: CDR1 LGHDT and CDR2 YNNKEL (reference sequence). The CDR3: CASSQVWSGGGHEQFF. Written as DNA, the CDR3 is TGTGCCAGCAGCCAAGTGTGGAGCGGGGGGGGCCATGAGCAGTTCTTC.

This clonotype has a handful of counts. A much larger clone is a single base away; this may be a read error. In DNA form, the CDR3 reads TGCAGTGCTGACCCGGGACAGGGCCCTTGGATTGAAGCTTTCTTT. Protein product: CSADPGQGPWIEAFF. The chain employs TRBV20-1 and TRBJ1-1; 9 positions agree with TRBD1. Germline V gene sequence: CDR1 DFQATT, CDR2 SNEGSKA (reference sequence). Trimming took 5 bases from V and 7 from J; bases not matched to a gene: 14. The CDR3 is 15 residues long.

About this clonotype: A junction end diverges from the germline sequence, so it may reflect a read error. The V and J genes are TRBV10-1 and TRBJ2-2; D tentatively reads TRBD1 or TRBD2 (5 bases each). There are 13 residues in the CDR3. Germline V CDR1 and CDR2: WNHNN, SYGVQD (reference sequence). CDR3 in DNA: TGCGCCAGCAGTGATCAAGGGGCCGGGGAGCTGGTTTTT. Protein: CASSDQGAGELVF.

This clonotype was observed a few times. The chain is built from TRBV6-2 or TRBV6-3 and TRBJ2-7; D perhaps matches TRBD1 (6 bases). Germline V gene sequence: CDR1 MNHEY, CDR2 SVGEGT. The CDR3 length is 14 residues. The germline V and J ends were trimmed by 9 bases and 0 bases, with 15 bases remaining between them. CDR3 loop: CASLRDTNSYEQYF. The DNA of the CDR3 is TGTGCCAGTCTCCGGGACACCAACTCCTACGAGCAGTACTTC.

Many counts were recorded for this clonotype. V and J are TRBV7-2 and TRBJ2-3, with TRBD2 as a possible D gene (6 bases). Germline values: CDR1 SGHTA, CDR2 FQGNSA. This CDR3 is 14 amino acids long. Trimming took off 7 bases at V and 4 bases at J, with 15 bases between the two ends. The CDR3 loop reads CASTPGSGADTQYF. The CDR3 region has the DNA TGTGCCAGCACCCCGGGTAGCGGAGCAGATACGCAGTATTTT.

V usage is TRBV6-8 and J usage is TRBJ1-5; D is possibly TRBD1 (6 bases). The V gene's germline CDR1 is MNHGY and CDR2 SAAAGT. The V gene lost 7 bases and the J gene lost 3 bases, with 13 bases spanning the gap. The CDR3 runs to 14 residues. The CDR3 DNA reads TGTGCCAGCACTTCCGCAGGGGACAATCAGCCCCAGCATTTT. It yields the protein CASTSAGDNQPQHF.

This clonotype has at least ten counts. This rearrangement joins TRBV7-2 to TRBJ2-1; weak D call: TRBD1 (6 bases). The germline V and J ends were trimmed by 3 bases and 0 bases, with 12 bases remaining between them. The CDR3 runs 16 residues. In germline, CDR1 is SGHTA, CDR2 FQGNSA. CDR3: CASSFWGQSSYNEQFF. CDR3 DNA: TGTGCCAGCAGCTTTTGGGGGCAGAGCTCCTACAATGAGCAGTTCTTC.

Many counts were recorded for this clonotype. CDR3 coding DNA: TGTGCCAGCAGCATAAGGACAGGGCTTCCAGAGACCCAGTACTTC. Residues: CASSIRTGLPETQYF. The V call is TRBV13, the J call TRBJ2-5; TRBD1 matches 8 bases. The CDR3 covers 15 residues. The V gene's germline CDR1 is PRHDT and CDR2 FYEKMQ (reference sequence). V shed 5 bases, J shed 4 bases, and the junction held 9 bases outside the gene matches.

This clonotype has at least ten counts. The V and J genes are TRBV7-2 and TRBJ2-2; maybe TRBD2 (6 bases). Germline V gene lookup returns CDR1 SGHTA and CDR2 FQGNSA. With 4 bases removed from V and 4 bases from J, the gap between germline ends came to 16 bases. The CDR3 contains 16 residues. CDR3 residues: CASSWKPGLLTGELFF. In DNA, the CDR3 is TGTGCCAGCAGCTGGAAACCGGGACTCCTCACCGGGGAGCTGTTTTTT.

This clonotype came up a few times. CDR3 nucleotide sequence: TGTGCCATCAGGGGAGGGTGGCAGGAGACCCAGTACTTC. Protein product: CAIRGGWQETQYF. The chain carries TRBV10-3 and TRBJ2-5, with 7 bases fitting TRBD2. The V segment lost 6 bases and the J segment 5 bases; nucleotides outside the gene matches: 6. The CDR3 has 13 amino acids. The germline V gene has CDR1 ENHRY and CDR2 SYGVKD.